The 25 T cell receptor beta chains reported below all come from one sample, sequenced in a study of control samples from healthy donors and cancer patients. Method: immunoSEQ multiplex PCR; TCRdb's copy keeps in-frame clones and lacks some. Of around 70,000 clones listed, about 95% are singletons. The material sequenced was blood. These receptors came from a woman in her 30s in good health.

The chain carries TRBV7-9 and TRBJ1-2; tentative D call: TRBD1 (6 bases). The CDR3 is 14 residues long. The V gene lost 3 bases and the J gene lost 8 bases, with 16 bases spanning the gap. Germline V gene sequence: CDR1 SEHNR, CDR2 FQNEAQ (reference sequence). CDR3 region: CASSFHWTDAGYTF. The CDR3 nucleotides read TGTGCCAGCAGCTTTCATTGGACAGATGCCGGCTACACCTTC.

The chain couples TRBV12-2 to TRBJ2-1; TRBD2, as called in the table, went unchecked against the DNA. TRBV12-2 is a listed pseudogene. This CDR3 region has 16 residues. CDR3 bases: TGTGCAAGTCGCTTAGCTGTAGCGGGGGGGCCTAATGAGCAGTTCTTC. This translates into CASRLAVAGGPNEQFF.

This clone occurred once. The J gene is TRBJ2-3, the V gene TRBV18; D may be TRBD1 (5 bases). The germline CDR1 and CDR2 sequences are KGHSH and LQKENI. This CDR3 spans 16 amino acids. Trimming shortened V by 6 bases and J by 0 bases, and 16 bases separated the two germline ends. CDR3 sequence reads: CASSSLDRESTDTQYF. CDR3 DNA sequence: TGTGCCAGCTCCTCTCTCGACAGAGAAAGCACAGATACGCAGTATTTT.

The chain has TRBV7-9 and TRBJ1-2; possible D gene TRBD1, 6 bases. V lost 6 bases to trimming and J lost 4 bases, with 9 bases between them. Germline CDR1 and CDR2: SEHNR and FQNEAQ (reference sequence). The CDR3 totals 12 residues. This CDR3 is CASSEGGYGYTF. The CDR3 DNA is TGTGCCAGCAGTGAGGGGGGCTATGGCTACACCTTC.

V and J are TRBV30 and TRBJ1-3; D is unclear. Germline-derived CDR1 and CDR2 are GTSNPN and SVGIG (reference sequence). V lost 2 bases, J lost 4 bases, and 12 bases lay in between. The CDR3 runs to 14 residues. The CDR3 sequence: CAWSLTAGGNTIYF. Here the CDR3 DNA reads TGTGCCTGGAGTTTAACAGCGGGGGGAAACACCATATATTTT.

The CDR3 loop is CAWSYRESKPQHF. CDR3 sequence (DNA): TGTGCCTGGAGTTACAGGGAATCCAAGCCCCAGCATTTT. This chain uses TRBV30 with TRBJ1-5; possibly TRBD1 for D (6 bases). Trimming left V 2 bases short and J 8 bases short, with 13 bases between. The CDR3 runs 13 residues. From germline, CDR1 is GTSNPN and CDR2 SVGIG (reference sequence).

The gene calls are TRBV11-2 and TRBJ2-3, with D perhaps TRBD1 (6 bases). Trimming left V 0 bases short and J 4 bases short, with 8 bases between. The CDR3 is 14 residues long. Germline lookup yields CDR1 SGHAT and CDR2 FQNNGV. The CDR3 reads CASSLEDRADTQYF. The DNA of the CDR3 is TGTGCCAGCAGCTTAGAGGACAGAGCAGATACGCAGTATTTT.

The genes are TRBV4-2 and TRBJ1-2; D not resolved. Germline-derived CDR1 and CDR2 are LGHNA and YNFKEQ. V was trimmed by 0 bases and J by 8 bases, leaving 19 bases between them. This CDR3 region has 16 residues. CDR3 sequence: CASSQDLTSPTGGYTF. CDR3 nucleotides: TGTGCCAGCAGCCAAGATCTGACCTCTCCCACCGGCGGCTACACCTTC.

V and J are TRBV7-2 and TRBJ1-1, with unresolved D. The CDR3 spans 11 residues. V was trimmed by 3 bases and J by 7 bases, leaving 6 bases between them. The germline V gene encodes CDR1 SGHTA and CDR2 FQGNSA. CDR3 residues: CASSFHGEAFF. DNA of the CDR3: TGTGCCAGCAGCTTTCACGGTGAAGCTTTCTTT.

The V and J genes are TRBV27 and TRBJ1-3; D is unclear. This CDR3 is built from 14 residues. V was cut by 6 bases and J by 0 bases, with 9 bases left in between. Germline assignment: CDR1 MNHEY and CDR2 SMNVEV (reference sequence). CDR3 in DNA: TGTGCCAGCAGCTACGACAACTCTGGAAACACCATATATTTT. It is translated as CASSYDNSGNTIYF.

The chain is built from TRBV11-3 and TRBJ1-1; TRBD1 matches 8 bases. CDR3 length: 14 amino acids. The J segment lost 1 base and the V segment lost 6 bases, leaving 4 bases of the junction unmatched. The V gene's germline CDR1 is SGHNT and CDR2 YENEEA. CDR3 sequence: CASSEQGGNTEAFF. The CDR3 DNA is TGTGCCAGCAGTGAACAGGGGGGGAACACTGAAGCTTTCTTT.

V is TRBV5-8 and J is TRBJ2-5; 7 bases are a match to TRBD2. The junction had 19 bases not matched to a gene; V was cut back by 6 bases and J by 5 bases. The CDR3 spans 17 residues. Looked up from germline, CDR1 is SGHTS and CDR2 is YDEGEE. The CDR3 loop reads CASTKLKDSLGGETQYF. The CDR3 DNA is TGTGCCAGCACCAAATTGAAAGACAGTCTCGGGGGGGAGACCCAGTACTTC.

This clone rates as medium-sized. J is TRBJ2-7 and V is TRBV5-1, with 8 bases that match TRBD1. V was pared by 2 bases and J by 5 bases, with 9 bases of the junction left unmatched. The CDR3 runs to 15 residues. CDR1 SGHRS and CDR2 YFSETQ come from the germline V gene. CDR3 DNA sequence: TGCGCCAGCAGCTTTTCCGGGACAGGAGTCCACGAGCAGTACTTC. Translated: CASSFSGTGVHEQYF.

This clone was recorded a few times. CDR3 in DNA: TGTGCCAGCAGCAGGGGGACAGCCACTGAAGCTTTCTTT. It codes for CASSRGTATEAFF. The rearrangement uses TRBV6-5 and TRBJ1-1, with TRBD1 identical over 7 bases. This CDR3 is built from 13 residues. The germline gives CDR1 MNHEY, CDR2 SVGAGI. The junction had 5 bases not matched to a gene; V was cut back by 6 bases and J by 4 bases.

This chain connects TRBV9 to TRBJ2-1; weak D call: TRBD2 (6 bases). The germline gives CDR1 SGDLS, CDR2 YYNGEE. Trimming shortened V by 0 bases and J by 0 bases, and 13 bases separated the two germline ends. The CDR3 has 17 amino acids. The CDR3 loop is CASSVGAGRSSYNEQFF. In DNA, the CDR3 is TGTGCCAGCAGCGTAGGGGCGGGGCGGAGCTCCTACAATGAGCAGTTCTTC.

V and J are TRBV6-6 and TRBJ2-1; 14 bases align to TRBD2. J was trimmed by 0 bases and V by 5 bases; bases with no gene match: 6. The CDR3 loop spans 18 amino acids. Germline assignment: CDR1 MNHNY and CDR2 SVGAGI (reference sequence). The CDR3 DNA follows: TGTGCCAGCAGTCGGACTAGCGGGGGGAGTAGCTCCTACAATGAGCAGTTCTTC. Amino acids: CASSRTSGGSSSYNEQFF.

The chain is built from TRBV5-1 and TRBJ1-4, with a tentative D call TRBD1 (6 bases). Trimming took off 4 bases at V and 8 bases at J, with 15 bases between the two ends. Looked up from germline, CDR1 is SGHRS and CDR2 is YFSETQ. This CDR3 is built from 14 residues. In DNA form, the CDR3 reads TGCGCCAGCAGCACCACTACAGGGAACGAAAAACTGTTTTTT. Amino acid sequence: CASSTTTGNEKLFF.

The DNA of the CDR3 is TGTGCCAGCAACAAACCGGGACAGGGGGACGAGGCCTCTGGGGCCAACGTCCTGACTTTC. It yields the protein CASNKPGQGDEASGANVLTF. This sequence joins TRBV27 and TRBJ2-6, with 11 bases aligning to TRBD1. V lost 7 bases to trimming and J lost 0 bases; unmatched junction nucleotides: 14. The CDR3 extends over 20 amino acids. The germline V gene encodes CDR1 MNHEY and CDR2 SMNVEV (reference sequence).

The chain carries TRBV6-2 or TRBV6-3 and TRBJ1-2; the D is unclear. The CDR3 sequence is 15 residues long. V shed 0 bases and J shed 1 base, with 9 bases lying between them. The V gene's germline CDR1 is MNHEY and CDR2 SVGEGT. CDR3 bases: TGTGCCAGCAGTTACTCGGGCACTGTTAACTATGGCTACACCTTC. It translates to CASSYSGTVNYGYTF.

The rearrangement joins TRBV7-8 to TRBJ1-1; D call uncertain. Per germline, CDR1 SGHVS and CDR2 FQNEAQ. V lost 4 bases and J lost 6, with 12 bases in between. This CDR3 contains 13 residues. The CDR3 is CASSSQSASEAFF. CDR3 DNA: TGTGCCAGCAGCTCCCAGAGTGCCTCTGAAGCTTTCTTT. Supplemented by reference TRBV7-8 and TRBJ1-1, the full variable domain reads GAGVSQSPRYKVAKRGQDVALRCDPISGHVSLFWYQQALGQGPEFLTYFQNEAQLDKSGLPSDRFFAERPEGSVSTLKIQRTQQEDSAVYLCASSSQSASEAFFGQGTRLTVV.

The rearrangement joins TRBV2 to TRBJ1-4, with D maybe TRBD1 (6 bases). CDR1 is SNHLY, CDR2 FYNNEI, per germline. Trimming left V 7 bases short and J 5 bases short, with 17 bases between. CDR3 length equals 15 residues. CDR3 sequence: CASKTGPTRNEKLFF. The DNA of the CDR3 is TGTGCCAGCAAAACAGGGCCTACGCGGAATGAAAAACTGTTTTTT.

This chain uses TRBV5-1 with TRBJ2-7; D is uncertain. Germline V gives CDR1 SGHRS, CDR2 YFSETQ. V dropped 0 bases and J dropped 3 bases, with 7 bases sitting between them. This CDR3 is 13 amino acids long. The CDR3 nucleotides read TGCGCCAGCAGCTTGGGGCACAACTACGAGCAGTACGTC. This codes for CASSLGHNYEQYV.

This chain uses TRBV6-1 with TRBJ1-2, with a weak D call TRBD1 (5 bases). V lost 1 base to trimming and J lost 6 bases, with 18 bases between them. This CDR3 region has 16 residues. Per the germline V gene, CDR1 is MNHNS and CDR2 is SASEGT. For the CDR3, the DNA is TGTGCCAGCAGTGAAGTTACGGGGACGCCCATGGATGGCTACACCTTC. Translated: CASSEVTGTPMDGYTF.

The chain joins TRBV11-2 to TRBJ2-4, with 8 bases that match TRBD1. The V gene end was trimmed by 5 bases and the J gene end by 7 bases; junction bases not matched to a gene: 10. Looked up from germline, CDR1 is SGHAT and CDR2 is FQNNGV. This CDR3 is built from 15 residues. CDR3: CASSPEDRVTNIQYF. In nucleotides, the CDR3 is TGTGCCAGCAGCCCTGAGGACAGGGTAACGAACATTCAGTACTTC.

The chain uses TRBV30 and TRBJ2-1; D is undetermined. Germline CDR1 GTSNPN, CDR2 SVGIG (reference sequence). The ends were cut back, 0 bases at V and 15 bases at J, with 18 bases in the middle. This CDR3 contains 13 residues. CDR3 in DNA: TGTGCCTGGAGTGTACGGTCCATGGATAAATTGTTCTTC. Amino acids: CAWSVRSMDKLFF.